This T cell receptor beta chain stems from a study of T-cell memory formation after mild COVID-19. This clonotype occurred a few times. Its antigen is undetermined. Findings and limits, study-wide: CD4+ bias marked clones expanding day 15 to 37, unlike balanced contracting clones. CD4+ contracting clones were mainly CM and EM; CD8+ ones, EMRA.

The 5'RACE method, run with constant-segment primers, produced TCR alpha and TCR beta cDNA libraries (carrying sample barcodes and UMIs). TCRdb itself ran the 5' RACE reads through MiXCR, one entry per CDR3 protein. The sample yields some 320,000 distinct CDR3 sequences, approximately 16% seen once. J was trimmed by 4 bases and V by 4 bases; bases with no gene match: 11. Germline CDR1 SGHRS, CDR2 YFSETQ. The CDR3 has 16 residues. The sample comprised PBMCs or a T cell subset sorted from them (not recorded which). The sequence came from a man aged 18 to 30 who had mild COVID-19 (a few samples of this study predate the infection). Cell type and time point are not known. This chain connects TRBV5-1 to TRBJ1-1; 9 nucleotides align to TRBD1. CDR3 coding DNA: TGCGCCAGCAGCGTTGACAGGGGGAGTCCTCTCACTGAAGCTTTCTTT. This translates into CASSVDRGSPLTEAFF.